The rows below give T cell receptor beta chains drawn from one sample of a study of CD8 T cells in ankylosing spondylitis. TCRdb called the 5' RACE reads again in MiXCR, with one record for every CDR3 protein. This table holds under 250,000 distinct CDR3 sequences, roughly 10% found once. Sequencing input: blood, either unsorted or a sorted T cell fraction (not recorded which). These receptors were obtained from a male donor with ankylosing spondylitis or in good health (not recorded which). Both conserved end residues are part of each CDR3. A D gene is named only where the DNA matches it firmly. A row's size may be missing; if present it is once, few, many or a size class.

J gene	D gene	clone size	V gene	CDR3 protein	CDR3 DNA
TRBJ2-3	-	-	TRBV10-2	CASSGASGALTGRDTQYF	TGCGCCAGCAGTGGAGCCTCCGGGGCCCTCACCGGTCGAGATACGCAGTATTTT
TRBJ1-1	-	many	TRBV5-6	CASTRTGVKGSTEAFF	TGTGCCAGCACCCGGACGGGAGTAAAAGGTAGCACTGAAGCTTTCTTT
TRBJ1-2	TRBD1	-	TRBV28	CATRLRDRVNGYTF	TGTGCCACTAGACTCCGGGACAGGGTGAATGGCTACACCTTC
TRBJ1-6	TRBD1	many	TRBV25-1	CATGDSHVPDAPLHF	TGTGCCACCGGGGACAGTCACGTCCCCGATGCACCCCTCCACTTT
TRBJ1-1	-	many	TRBV5-6	CASSLLAITEAFF	TGTGCCAGCAGCTTGCTGGCGATCACTGAAGCTTTCTTT
TRBJ2-5	-	-	TRBV7-7	CASSLGGTAQETQYF	TGTGCCAGCAGCTTAGGAGGGACTGCTCAAGAGACCCAGTACTTC
TRBJ2-1	TRBD2	-	TRBV2	CASSSRLAGGPSSYNEQFF	TGTGCCAGCAGTTCTCGACTAGCGGGGGGCCCTAGCTCCTACAATGAGCAGTTCTTC
TRBJ2-1	-	many	TRBV4-1	CASSPRRLVGFDEQFF	TGCGCCAGCAGCCCAAGGCGACTAGTCGGGTTCGATGAGCAGTTCTTC
TRBJ1-2	TRBD1	many	TRBV5-6	CASSPGGNYGYTF	TGTGCCAGCAGCCCAGGGGGGAACTATGGCTACACCTTC
TRBJ1-1	-	-	TRBV7-9	CASSPGGGTFF	TGTGCCAGCAGCCCCGGCGGGGGGACTTTCTTT
TRBJ2-1	TRBD2	many	TRBV24-1	CATSAPTSGTYNEQFF	TGTGCCACCAGTGCCCCGACTAGCGGGACTTACAATGAGCAGTTCTTC
TRBJ1-2	-	many	TRBV6-1	CASALGPRTYGYTF	TGTGCCAGCGCTTTAGGGCCCCGGACCTATGGCTACACCTTC
TRBJ2-3	TRBD2	many	TRBV15	CATSRGLAGSISTDTQYF	TGTGCCACCAGCAGAGGTCTAGCGGGGTCAATAAGCACAGATACGCAGTATTTT
TRBJ2-5	TRBD1	many	TRBV7-3	CASSLRTGSQETQYF	TGTGCCAGCAGCTTAAGGACAGGGTCGCAAGAGACCCAGTACTTC
TRBJ2-1	-	few	TRBV27	CAIGPVGNEQFF	TGTGCGATAGGACCGGTGGGCAATGAGCAGTTCTTC
TRBJ2-7	TRBD2	few	TRBV6-5	CASSYSGTSGIHEQYF	TGTGCCAGCAGTTACTCAGGGACTAGCGGGATCCACGAGCAGTACTTC
TRBJ2-1	TRBD2	many	TRBV12-3/TRBV12-4	CASSFGTSRNEQFF	TGTGCCAGTAGTTTCGGGACTAGCAGGAATGAGCAGTTCTTC
TRBJ2-5	TRBD2	many	TRBV12-3/TRBV12-4	CASLGLTQETQYF	TGTGCCAGCTTGGGACTAACCCAAGAGACCCAGTACTTC
TRBJ2-5	-	-	TRBV2	CASSPLVGMVSQYF	TGTGCCAGCAGTCCTCTTGTGGGGATGGTGTCCCAGTACTTC
TRBJ2-1	TRBD1	-	TRBV7-6	CASSHRGQGSYNEQFF	TGTGCCAGCAGTCACAGGGGGCAGGGGTCCTACAATGAGCAGTTCTTC
TRBJ2-1	TRBD2	many	TRBV15	CATSSPSGGAAYNEQFF	TGTGCCACCAGCAGTCCAAGCGGGGGGGCCGCCTACAATGAGCAGTTCTTC
TRBJ2-1	TRBD1	many	TRBV9	CASSFRQGVNEQFF	TGTGCCAGCAGCTTCCGACAGGGGGTAAATGAGCAGTTCTTC
TRBJ1-1	-	many	TRBV10-3	CAIRSAPQGTEAFF	TGTGCCATCAGGTCGGCCCCTCAAGGCACTGAAGCTTTCTTT
TRBJ2-5	-	many	TRBV3-1	CASSQVTSGRQETQYF	TGTGCCAGCAGCCAAGTGACTTCTGGAAGACAAGAGACCCAGTACTTC